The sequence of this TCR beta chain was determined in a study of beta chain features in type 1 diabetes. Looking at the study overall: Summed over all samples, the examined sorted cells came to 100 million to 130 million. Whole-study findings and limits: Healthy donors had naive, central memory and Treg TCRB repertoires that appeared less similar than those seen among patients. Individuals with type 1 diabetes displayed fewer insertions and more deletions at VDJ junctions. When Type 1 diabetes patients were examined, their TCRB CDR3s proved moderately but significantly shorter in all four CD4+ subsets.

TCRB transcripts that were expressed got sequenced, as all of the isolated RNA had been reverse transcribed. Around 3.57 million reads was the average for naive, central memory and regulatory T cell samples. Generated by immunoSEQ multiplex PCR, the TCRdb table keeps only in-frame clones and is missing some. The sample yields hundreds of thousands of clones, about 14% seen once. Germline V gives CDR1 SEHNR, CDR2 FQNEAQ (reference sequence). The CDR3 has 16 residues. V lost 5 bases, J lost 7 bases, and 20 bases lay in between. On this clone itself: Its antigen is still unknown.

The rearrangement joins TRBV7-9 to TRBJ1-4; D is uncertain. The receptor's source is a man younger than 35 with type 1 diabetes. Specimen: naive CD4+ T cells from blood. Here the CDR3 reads CASSLMTTQRSEKLFF. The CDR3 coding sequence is TGTGCCAGCAGCCTGATGACAACACAGCGGAGTGAAAAACTGTTTTTT.